This is a list of T cell receptor beta chains from one sample in a study of STAT3 mutations in large granular lymphocyte leukemia. TCRdb's table, derived via immunoSEQ multiplex PCR, lists solely in-frame clones and lacks some. The sample records around 2,200 clones, around 64% being singletons. Sequenced input: peripheral blood mononuclear cells. The receptors were gathered from a woman aged 45-65 years with T-cell large granular lymphocyte leukemia. Some clones in this sample may be carry-over from other donors' samples. Both conserved end residues are part of each CDR3. Fields, in order: J gene, clone size, V gene, D gene, CDR3 DNA, CDR3 protein. A D gene is named only where the DNA matches it firmly. The size field is filled for only some rows; it gives once, few, many or a size class.

j_gene: TRBJ1-3
abundance: few
v_gene: TRBV6-5
d_gene: -
CDR3nt: TGTGCCAGCAGTTACTCTCCAGAAACAAGGATATATTTT
CDR3aa: CASSYSPETRIYF

j_gene: TRBJ1-5
abundance: -
v_gene: TRBV5-8
d_gene: TRBD1
CDR3nt: TGTGCCAGCAGATTTTATCAGGGGGACGTGAGCAATCAGCCCCAGCATTTT
CDR3aa: CASRFYQGDVSNQPQHF

j_gene: TRBJ2-7
abundance: -
v_gene: TRBV18
d_gene: TRBD2
CDR3nt: TGTGCCAGCTCACCAAGGATGAGCGGGAGTAGCTACGAGCAGTACTTC
CDR3aa: CASSPRMSGSSYEQYF

j_gene: TRBJ1-2
abundance: -
v_gene: TRBV5-6
d_gene: TRBD1
CDR3nt: TGTGCCAGCAGCTTGGGGACAGGGCGACGGGGTGGCTACACCTTC
CDR3aa: CASSLGTGRRGGYTF

j_gene: TRBJ1-5
abundance: few
v_gene: TRBV4-1
d_gene: TRBD1
CDR3nt: TGCGCCAGCAGCCATTCTGGGACAGGGAAGGGCAATCAGCCCCAGCATTTT
CDR3aa: CASSHSGTGKGNQPQHF

j_gene: TRBJ1-2
abundance: once
v_gene: TRBV5-4
d_gene: -
CDR3nt: TGTGCCAGCAGCTTGGTCGGGCCTCAAGCTAACTATGGCTACACCTTC
CDR3aa: CASSLVGPQANYGYTF

j_gene: TRBJ1-2
abundance: -
v_gene: TRBV18
d_gene: -
CDR3nt: TGTGCCAGCTCACCAGGGGACGTAATCTATGGCTACACCTTC
CDR3aa: CASSPGDVIYGYTF

j_gene: TRBJ2-1
abundance: -
v_gene: TRBV4-2
d_gene: -
CDR3nt: TGTGCCAGCAGCCATAGCCTGGGGTCTCCCTACAATGAGCAGTTCTTC
CDR3aa: CASSHSLGSPYNEQFF

j_gene: TRBJ1-2
abundance: -
v_gene: TRBV30
d_gene: TRBD1
CDR3nt: TGTGCCTGGAGTGCTCGACAGGGGGCTTACGGCTACACCTTC
CDR3aa: CAWSARQGAYGYTF

j_gene: TRBJ2-7
abundance: -
v_gene: TRBV18
d_gene: TRBD2
CDR3nt: TGTGCCAGCTCGCACGGGACTAGCCTCTACGAGCAGTACTTC
CDR3aa: CASSHGTSLYEQYF

j_gene: TRBJ2-5
abundance: -
v_gene: TRBV5-4
d_gene: TRBD2
CDR3nt: TGTGCCAGCAGCCCGCGGACTAGCGGGAGTTGGGAGACCCAGTACTTC
CDR3aa: CASSPRTSGSWETQYF

j_gene: TRBJ1-1
abundance: -
v_gene: TRBV27
d_gene: -
CDR3nt: TGTGCCAGCAGTTCCACGGACTACCAGGGGTCCCCGGGGAACACTGAAGCTTTCTTT
CDR3aa: CASSSTDYQGSPGNTEAFF

j_gene: TRBJ1-1
abundance: -
v_gene: TRBV5-4
d_gene: -
CDR3nt: TGTGCCAGCAGCTTGGTGAAGGGGTCTGAAGCTTTCTTT
CDR3aa: CASSLVKGSEAFF

j_gene: TRBJ2-7
abundance: -
v_gene: TRBV5-1
d_gene: TRBD1
CDR3nt: TGCGCCAGCAGCGGGACAGTCAACTCCTACGAGCAGTACTTC
CDR3aa: CASSGTVNSYEQYF

j_gene: TRBJ2-2
abundance: -
v_gene: TRBV19
d_gene: -
CDR3nt: TGTGCCAGTATAGGTTCCGGGGAGCTGTTTTTT
CDR3aa: CASIGSGELFF

j_gene: TRBJ2-3
abundance: -
v_gene: TRBV30
d_gene: -
CDR3nt: TGTGCCTGGAGTGTCGGGCAGGGCCCAGATACGCAGTATTTT
CDR3aa: CAWSVGQGPDTQYF

j_gene: TRBJ1-2
abundance: -
v_gene: TRBV25-1
d_gene: -
CDR3nt: TGTGCCAGCAGTGGCCGACAGAGCAGCTATGGCTACACCTTC
CDR3aa: CASSGRQSSYGYTF

j_gene: TRBJ1-5
abundance: few
v_gene: TRBV30
d_gene: -
CDR3nt: TGTGCCTGGAGTCATGGACACGGAAATCAGCCCCAGCATTTT
CDR3aa: CAWSHGHGNQPQHF

j_gene: TRBJ2-7
abundance: -
v_gene: TRBV7-9
d_gene: TRBD1
CDR3nt: TGTGCCAGCAGCCACCAAACCGGGACAGGGGAACACGAGCAGTACTTC
CDR3aa: CASSHQTGTGEHEQYF

j_gene: TRBJ2-7
abundance: -
v_gene: TRBV6-6
d_gene: TRBD2
CDR3nt: TGTGCCAGCAGTCAGCGGGAGGATTACGAGCAGTACTTC
CDR3aa: CASSQREDYEQYF

j_gene: TRBJ1-5
abundance: few
v_gene: TRBV30
d_gene: -
CDR3nt: TGTGCCTGGAACTCCCCGCAACAGCCCCAGCATTTT
CDR3aa: CAWNSPQQPQHF

j_gene: TRBJ2-7
abundance: -
v_gene: TRBV7-9
d_gene: -
CDR3nt: TGTGCCAGCAGCTTAGGGCAAACAAGGGGGGAGCAGTACTTC
CDR3aa: CASSLGQTRGEQYF

j_gene: TRBJ1-1
abundance: -
v_gene: TRBV6-5
d_gene: -
CDR3nt: TGTGCCAGCAGTTACGCGCCTAAAAGAGGGGAAGCTTTCTTT
CDR3aa: CASSYAPKRGEAFF

j_gene: TRBJ2-3
abundance: -
v_gene: TRBV30
d_gene: TRBD2
CDR3nt: TGTGCCTGGAGCATACTAGCGTTCACAGATACGCAGTATTTT
CDR3aa: CAWSILAFTDTQYF

j_gene: TRBJ1-1
abundance: once
v_gene: TRBV18
d_gene: TRBD1
CDR3nt: TGTGCCAGCTCATCCTCGGCAGGGGGGACTGAAGCTTTCTTT
CDR3aa: CASSSSAGGTEAFF

j_gene: TRBJ2-1
abundance: -
v_gene: TRBV7-9
d_gene: -
CDR3nt: TGTGCCAGCAGCGGTACAGGGCCACCCTCCTACAATGAGCAGTTCTTC
CDR3aa: CASSGTGPPSYNEQFF

j_gene: TRBJ1-5
abundance: -
v_gene: TRBV29-1
d_gene: -
CDR3nt: TGCAGCGTTGCGCTTGGGGGAAATAGCAATCAGCCCCAGCATTTT
CDR3aa: CSVALGGNSNQPQHF

j_gene: TRBJ2-1
abundance: -
v_gene: TRBV7-9
d_gene: TRBD2
CDR3nt: TGTGCCAGCAGCCCAGGGACTAGCGCTACCGAACATGAGCAGTTCTTC
CDR3aa: CASSPGTSATEHEQFF

j_gene: TRBJ1-1
abundance: -
v_gene: TRBV18
d_gene: -
CDR3nt: TGTGCCAGCTCACCAGGGCAGAGTGACACTGAAGCTTTCTTT
CDR3aa: CASSPGQSDTEAFF

j_gene: TRBJ1-5
abundance: -
v_gene: TRBV27
d_gene: -
CDR3nt: TGTGCCAGCAGCCCGACAGGAGGTCAGCCCCAGCATTTT
CDR3aa: CASSPTGGQPQHF

j_gene: TRBJ1-2
abundance: -
v_gene: TRBV29-1
d_gene: -
CDR3nt: TGCAGCGTTGGATGGGGGGCCAACTATGGCTACACCTTC
CDR3aa: CSVGWGANYGYTF

j_gene: TRBJ2-7
abundance: once
v_gene: TRBV30
d_gene: -
CDR3nt: TGTGCCTGGAGTGTACAAGTAGGATACGAGCAGTACTTC
CDR3aa: CAWSVQVGYEQYF

j_gene: TRBJ2-7
abundance: -
v_gene: TRBV7-2
d_gene: -
CDR3nt: TGTGCCAGCAGCCATGGGTACTCCTACGAGCAGTACTTC
CDR3aa: CASSHGYSYEQYF

j_gene: TRBJ1-2
abundance: -
v_gene: TRBV6-5
d_gene: -
CDR3nt: TGTGCCAGCAGTCCCGGGGACTTTGGTCGCGGCTACACCTTC
CDR3aa: CASSPGDFGRGYTF

j_gene: TRBJ2-1
abundance: -
v_gene: TRBV5-1
d_gene: TRBD2
CDR3nt: TGCGCCAGCAGCGTACTAGCGGGAGTAAACAATGAGCAGTTCTTC
CDR3aa: CASSVLAGVNNEQFF

j_gene: TRBJ1-4
abundance: -
v_gene: TRBV5-1
d_gene: -
CDR3nt: TGCGCCAGCAGCTTGGCCGTTGGGGGTAGTGAAAAACTGTTTTTT
CDR3aa: CASSLAVGGSEKLFF

j_gene: TRBJ2-5
abundance: -
v_gene: TRBV6-5
d_gene: -
CDR3nt: TGTGCCAGCAGTAGAGGACTGCCTCAAGAGACCCAGTACTTC
CDR3aa: CASSRGLPQETQYF

j_gene: TRBJ2-7
abundance: -
v_gene: TRBV30
d_gene: TRBD1
CDR3nt: TGTGCCTGGGCGACAGGGACACCCTACGAGCAGTACTTC
CDR3aa: CAWATGTPYEQYF

j_gene: TRBJ1-2
abundance: once
v_gene: TRBV5-4
d_gene: TRBD1
CDR3nt: TGTGCCAGCAGCGAGGGACAGCTCAACTATGGCTACACCTTC
CDR3aa: CASSEGQLNYGYTF

j_gene: TRBJ1-2
abundance: -
v_gene: TRBV30
d_gene: -
CDR3nt: TGTGCCTGGACCTCGCCTAGGAACTATGGCTACACCTTC
CDR3aa: CAWTSPRNYGYTF

j_gene: TRBJ1-5
abundance: -
v_gene: TRBV7-9
d_gene: -
CDR3nt: TGTGCCAGCAGCCCTTTGGGCAATCAGCCCCAGCATTTT
CDR3aa: CASSPLGNQPQHF